This T cell receptor (beta chain) stems from a study of T cell responses to AZD1222 COVID-19 vaccine. Study findings and constraints: The breadth and depth of Spike-specific TCRs increased once two AZD1222 doses had been given.

Produced via immunoSEQ multiplex PCR; TCRdb's table is partial and in-frame only. The data show some 120,000 clones, over 75% seen once. Worth noting for this clone: Its antigen is as yet unknown.

This specimen was peripheral blood, taken on day 0 of AZD1222 vaccination. This clonotype was sampled from an adult in good health.

The CDR3 here is CASSLLAGQGGPGELFF. The CDR3 DNA sequence: TGTGCCAGCAGCTTACTGGCTGGACAGGGTGGCCCCGGGGAGCTGTTTTTT. The rearrangement joins TRBV11-2 to TRBJ2-2, with 8 bases fitting TRBD1. Germline V gives CDR1 SGHAT, CDR2 FQNNGV. Trimming took 2 bases from V and 6 from J; bases not matched to a gene: 11. CDR3 length equals 17 residues.